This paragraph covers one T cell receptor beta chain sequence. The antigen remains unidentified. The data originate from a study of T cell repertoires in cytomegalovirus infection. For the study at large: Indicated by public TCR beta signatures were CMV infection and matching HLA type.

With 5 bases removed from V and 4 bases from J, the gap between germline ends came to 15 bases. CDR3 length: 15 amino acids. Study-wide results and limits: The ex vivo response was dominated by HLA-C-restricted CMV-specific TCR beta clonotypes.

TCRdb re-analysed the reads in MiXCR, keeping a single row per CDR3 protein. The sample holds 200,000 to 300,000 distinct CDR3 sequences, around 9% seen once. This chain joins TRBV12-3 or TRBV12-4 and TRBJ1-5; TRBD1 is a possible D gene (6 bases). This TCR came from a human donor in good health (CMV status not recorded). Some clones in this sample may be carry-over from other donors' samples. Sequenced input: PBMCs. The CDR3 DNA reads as TGTGCCAGCAGTCCCCTCCGGCAGGGGAATCAGCCCCAGCATTTT. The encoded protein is CASSPLRQGNQPQHF.